This TCR beta chain was captured by sequencing in a study of T-cell memory formation after mild COVID-19. Trimming stripped 8 bases from V and 8 bases from J, with 12 bases between. There are 11 residues in the CDR3. Germline V gene data show CDR1 as GTSNPN and CDR2 as SVGIG (reference sequence). One entry per CDR3 protein, called by TCRdb with MiXCR from the 5' RACE reads. Among about 560,000 distinct CDR3 sequences listed, approximately 15% were seen once. The rearrangement joins TRBV30 to TRBJ2-2, with D perhaps matching TRBD2 (5 bases). The sample was PBMCs or a T cell subset sorted from them (not recorded which). This TCR derives from an adult woman who had mild COVID-19 (a few samples of this study predate the infection). Cell type and time point are not known. The CDR3 loop is CATTGLGELFF. The CDR3 nucleotides are TGTGCCACCACGGGGTTGGGGGAGCTGTTTTTT.